The TCR beta chain under discussion was sequenced for a study of vaccination and CD4 T cells after COVID-19. V was pared by 1 base and J by 14 bases, with 14 bases between. The CDR3 contains 13 residues. CDR1 and CDR2 from the germline V gene are SEHNR and FQNEAQ (reference sequence). Treatment specified: 10-day PBMC culture with coronavirus spike peptide pools or control peptides (ViraFEST assay). About 1.9 million PBMCs went into each well for culture with 9.5 to 10 IU/ml IL-2 and around 10 ug/ml peptide pools. Study-wide findings and caveats: For convalescent patients, 304 of the 307 vaccine-specific clones analyzed were classified as spike mono-reactive.

Sequenced with the Oncomine TCR Beta short-read assay was DNA taken from cultured CD4+ T cells. One entry per CDR3 protein, called by TCRdb with MiXCR from the PCR reads. The sample has roughly 25,000 distinct CDR3 sequences, under 65% seen once. As for this clonotype: Its antigen remains unidentified.

The V call is TRBV7-9, the J call TRBJ1-4; maybe TRBD1 (5 bases). This clonotype was obtained from a human donor who had recovered from COVID-19. Sequencing was performed on CD4+ T cells from blood, cultured in vitro. The CDR3, as DNA: TGTGCCAGCAGCTTAGGGGAGGCAGGGTGGCTGTTTTTT. Translation: CASSLGEAGWLFF.